Listed below are T cell receptor beta chains from one sample, sequenced in a study of Graves' ophthalmopathy and Graves' hyperthyroidism. A single record per CDR3 protein comes from TCRdb applying MiXCR to the multiplex PCR reads. The sample lists over a million distinct CDR3 sequences, less than 45% occurring once. Sequencing input: peripheral blood or thyroid tissue (not recorded which). These receptors all stem from an adult man with Graves' hyperthyroidism. Both conserved end residues are part of each CDR3. D genes are given only for firm matches. Only part of the rows carry a size: once, few, many, or a class if the clone is expanded.

D: TRBD1
length: 14
V: TRBV9
size: NA
J: TRBJ1-2
DNA: TGTGCCAGCAGCGTCCCGGGGACAGGCTATGGCTACACCTTC
CDR3: CASSVPGTGYGYTF

D: NA
length: 15
V: TRBV6-2/TRBV6-3
size: few
J: TRBJ2-5
DNA: TGTGCCAGCAGGATGATGTCTTATGGAACGGAGACCCAGTACTTC
CDR3: CASRMMSYGTETQYF

D: NA
length: 13
V: TRBV20-1
size: NA
J: TRBJ1-1
DNA: TGCAGTGCTACCCCGACCGGAAACACTGAAGCTTTCTTT
CDR3: CSATPTGNTEAFF

D: TRBD2
length: 15
V: TRBV24-1
size: NA
J: TRBJ2-5
DNA: TGTGCCACCAGCGTTGAGCGGGGTTGGCAAGAGACCCAGTACTTC
CDR3: CATSVERGWQETQYF

D: NA
length: 13
V: TRBV7-2
size: NA
J: TRBJ1-5
DNA: TGTGCCAGCAGCTGGTTTGCAGGGCAACCCCAGCATTTT
CDR3: CASSWFAGQPQHF

D: NA
length: 12
V: TRBV29-1
size: many
J: TRBJ2-5
DNA: TGCAGCGTTGATCTAAACCAAGAGACCCAGTACTTC
CDR3: CSVDLNQETQYF

D: TRBD2
length: 15
V: TRBV6-6
size: once
J: TRBJ2-2
DNA: TGTGCCAGCAGTCCCCGCGGGAGGGCAACCGGGGAGCTGTTTTTT
CDR3: CASSPRGRATGELFF

D: NA
length: 11
V: TRBV30
size: NA
J: TRBJ1-3
DNA: TGTGCCTGGGGCCCTGGAAACACCATATATTTT
CDR3: CAWGPGNTIYF

D: TRBD2
length: 16
V: TRBV7-6
size: once
J: TRBJ2-7
DNA: TGTGCCAGCAGCTTAGCTCCGGGACTAGCGGCCTACGAGCAGTACTTC
CDR3: CASSLAPGLAAYEQYF

D: NA
length: 13
V: TRBV7-9
size: NA
J: TRBJ1-2
DNA: TGTGCCAGCAGTCCGGCCAGCCCCTATGGCTACACCTTC
CDR3: CASSPASPYGYTF

D: NA
length: 17
V: TRBV5-5
size: NA
J: TRBJ2-6
DNA: TGTGCCAGCAGCTCCGGGGTGGCGGCCTCTGGGGCCAACGTCCTGACTTTC
CDR3: CASSSGVAASGANVLTF

D: NA
length: 15
V: TRBV19
size: few
J: TRBJ1-5
DNA: TGTGCCAGTAGTATAGATGGGAGTAGCAATCAGCCCCAGCATTTT
CDR3: CASSIDGSSNQPQHF

D: TRBD1
length: 16
V: TRBV7-8
size: NA
J: TRBJ1-5
DNA: TGTGCCAGCAGCTCCGGACAGGGTTCGGGCAATCAGCCCCAGCATTTT
CDR3: CASSSGQGSGNQPQHF

D: NA
length: 17
V: TRBV6-6
size: NA
J: TRBJ1-5
DNA: TGTGCCAGCAGTTACAGTGGCAGGGAGGGGCGTAATCAGCCCCAGCATTTT
CDR3: CASSYSGREGRNQPQHF

D: NA
length: 13
V: TRBV9
size: many
J: TRBJ2-7
DNA: TGTGCCAGCCAAACACAGGAGTTCCACGAGCAGTACTTC
CDR3: CASQTQEFHEQYF

D: NA
length: 14
V: TRBV3-1
size: few
J: TRBJ2-5
DNA: TGTGCCAGCAGCCAATCCAACGCACAAGAGACCCAGTACTTC
CDR3: CASSQSNAQETQYF

D: TRBD1
length: 14
V: TRBV7-2
size: NA
J: TRBJ1-6
DNA: TGTGCCAGCCGGGGGGGGCAGGACAGGACACCCCTCCACTTT
CDR3: CASRGGQDRTPLHF

D: NA
length: 9
V: TRBV10-3
size: once
J: TRBJ2-7
DNA: TGTGCCATCAGATACAAGCAGTACTTC
CDR3: CAIRYKQYF

D: TRBD1
length: 15
V: TRBV4-1
size: NA
J: TRBJ1-2
DNA: TGCGCCAGCAGCCAAGATTTGGGGACAGACTATGGCTACACCTTC
CDR3: CASSQDLGTDYGYTF

D: NA
length: 15
V: TRBV7-2
size: NA
J: TRBJ1-5
DNA: TGTGCCAGCTCACTGACCGGGTTATGGGGTCAGCCCCAGCATTTT
CDR3: CASSLTGLWGQPQHF

D: TRBD1
length: 17
V: TRBV6-6
size: NA
J: TRBJ1-2
DNA: TGTGCCAGCAGTTACTCGACACCGGGACAGGGCAGCTATGGCTACACCTTC
CDR3: CASSYSTPGQGSYGYTF

D: NA
length: 13
V: TRBV29-1
size: many
J: TRBJ2-7
DNA: TGCAGCGTTGTGGTCCAGGTGACCTACGAGCAGTACTTC
CDR3: CSVVVQVTYEQYF

D: TRBD1
length: 15
V: TRBV2
size: many
J: TRBJ2-7
DNA: TGTGCCAGCAGTGAAGCCTACAGGGGGCGTGACGAGCAGTACTTC
CDR3: CASSEAYRGRDEQYF

D: NA
length: 14
V: TRBV13
size: many
J: TRBJ1-6
DNA: TGTGCCAGCAGCCGGACAGCGATCGATTCACCCCTCCACTTT
CDR3: CASSRTAIDSPLHF

D: NA
length: 13
V: TRBV6-1
size: NA
J: TRBJ2-5
DNA: TGTGCCAGCACTGCACGGACTAATCAGCCCCAGTACTTC
CDR3: CASTARTNQPQYF

D: NA
length: 14
V: TRBV6-5
size: once
J: TRBJ1-4
DNA: TGTGCCAGCAGTTTTACGACGACGGGTGAAAAACTGTTTTTT
CDR3: CASSFTTTGEKLFF

D: NA
length: 12
V: TRBV20-1
size: few
J: TRBJ1-4
DNA: TGCAGTGCTTCTCTTGGACCTGAAAAACTGTTTTTT
CDR3: CSASLGPEKLFF

D: TRBD1
length: 11
V: TRBV29-1
size: NA
J: TRBJ2-7
DNA: TGCAGCGTTTCGGGACAGTACTATCAGTACTTC
CDR3: CSVSGQYYQYF

D: TRBD1
length: 12
V: TRBV29-1
size: NA
J: TRBJ1-2
DNA: TGCAGCGTTGCACAGGGGGACTATGGCTACACCTTC
CDR3: CSVAQGDYGYTF

D: NA
length: 13
V: TRBV20-1
size: few
J: TRBJ2-5
DNA: TGCAGTGCTAGACCAGGGCCCCAAGAGACCCAGTACTTC
CDR3: CSARPGPQETQYF

D: TRBD1
length: 16
V: TRBV7-6
size: many
J: TRBJ2-5
DNA: TGTGCCAGCAGCGTCTCAGGGGGCGCAAGACAAGAGACCCAGTACTTC
CDR3: CASSVSGGARQETQYF

D: TRBD1
length: 14
V: TRBV7-3
size: many
J: TRBJ1-1
DNA: TGTGCCAGCAGCTTAGGGAGGCGGGACAGTGAAGCTTTCTTT
CDR3: CASSLGRRDSEAFF